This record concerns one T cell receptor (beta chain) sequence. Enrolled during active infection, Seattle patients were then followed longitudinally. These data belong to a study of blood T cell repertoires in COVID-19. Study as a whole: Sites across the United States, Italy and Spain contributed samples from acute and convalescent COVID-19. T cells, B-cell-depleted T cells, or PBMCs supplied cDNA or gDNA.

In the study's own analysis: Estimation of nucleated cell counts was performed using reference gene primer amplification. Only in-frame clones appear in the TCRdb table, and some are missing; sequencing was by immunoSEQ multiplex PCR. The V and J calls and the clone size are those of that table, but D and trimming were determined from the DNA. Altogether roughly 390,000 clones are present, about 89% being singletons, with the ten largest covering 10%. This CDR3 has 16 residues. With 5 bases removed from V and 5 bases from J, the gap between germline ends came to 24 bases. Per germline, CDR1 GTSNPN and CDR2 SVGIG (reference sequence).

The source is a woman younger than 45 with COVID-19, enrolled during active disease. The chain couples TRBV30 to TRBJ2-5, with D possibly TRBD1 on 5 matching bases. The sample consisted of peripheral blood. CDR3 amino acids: CAWGAMVAVSTETQYF. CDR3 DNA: TGTGCCTGGGGGGCGATGGTAGCAGTCTCCACGGAGACCCAGTACTTC.